Here is one TCR beta chain with its context. For every donor, one blood sample of roughly 2.6 ml was drawn. The sample is drawn from a study of monozygotic twins with inflammatory bowel disease. Germline V gives CDR1 LNHNV, CDR2 YYDKDF (reference sequence). This CDR3 contains 14 residues. Using the 5' RACE reads, TCRdb records one entry per CDR3 protein without DNA. The listing records 330,000 or so distinct CDR3 sequences. The receptor was derived from a human donor with ulcerative colitis or Crohn's disease, or a healthy co-twin of an affected twin (not recorded which). The sequenced sample consisted of blood. V is TRBV15 and J is TRBJ2-5. The CDR3: CATSASQSQETQYF.